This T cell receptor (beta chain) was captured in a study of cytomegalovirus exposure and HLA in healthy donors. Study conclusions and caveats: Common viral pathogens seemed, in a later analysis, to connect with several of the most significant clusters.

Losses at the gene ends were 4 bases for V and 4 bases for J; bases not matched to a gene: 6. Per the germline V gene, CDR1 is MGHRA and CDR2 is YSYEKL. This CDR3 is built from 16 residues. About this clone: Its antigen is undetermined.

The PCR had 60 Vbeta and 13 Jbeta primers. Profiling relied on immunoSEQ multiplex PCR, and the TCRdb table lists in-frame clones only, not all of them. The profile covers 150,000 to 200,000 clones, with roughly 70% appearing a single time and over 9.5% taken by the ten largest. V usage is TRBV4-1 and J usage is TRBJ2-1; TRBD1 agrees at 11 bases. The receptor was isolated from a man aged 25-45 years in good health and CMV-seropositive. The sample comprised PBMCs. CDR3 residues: CASSPGQGAQYNEQFF. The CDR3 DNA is TGCGCCAGCAGCCCAGGACAGGGGGCGCAGTACAATGAGCAGTTCTTC.